The 26 T cell receptor beta chains presented below share a single source sample, sequenced in a study of cytomegalovirus exposure and HLA in healthy donors. The PCR made use of 60 Vbeta and 13 Jbeta primers. Clones were sequenced by immunoSEQ multiplex PCR, and TCRdb holds only the in-frame ones, with some missing. The repertoire includes roughly 120,000 clones, under 90% of them detected once, and 3% to 4% sits in the top ten. The sequenced sample was PBMCs. These receptors were collected from a woman aged 25 to 39 in good health and CMV-seronegative.

The rearrangement links TRBV27 to TRBJ2-7; TRBD2 aligns across 9 bases. CDR1 MNHEY and CDR2 SMNVEV come from the germline V gene (reference sequence). The CDR3 extends over 19 amino acids. The trim removed 2 bases at V and 0 bases at J, leaving 14 bases unmatched. CDR3 in amino acids: CASSLRISGRGVGSYEQYF. In DNA form, the CDR3 reads TGTGCCAGCAGTTTACGTATTAGCGGGAGAGGGGTTGGCTCCTACGAGCAGTACTTC.

Comment on this clone: It is likely a read error, because the conserved phenylalanine at the end of the CDR3 is missing. The gene calls are TRBV5-1 and TRBJ2-7; maybe TRBD2 (5 bases). From germline, CDR1 is SGHRS and CDR2 YFSETQ. The CDR3 has 14 residues. V shed 3 bases and J shed 4 bases, with 14 bases lying between them. CDR3 nucleotide sequence: TGCGCCAGCAGCTCTCGTGGGAGAGATTACGAGCAGTACCTC. Translation: CASSSRGRDYEQYL.

The CDR3 sequence is CSVVSQGSGSNGYTF. CDR3 DNA: TGCAGCGTTGTTTCACAGGGTAGTGGTTCTAATGGCTACACCTTC. The chain has TRBV29-1 and TRBJ1-2, with a weak D call TRBD1 (6 bases). V was cut by 4 bases and J by 6 bases, with 21 bases left in between. The CDR3 contains 15 residues. CDR1 and CDR2 (germline): SQVTM, ANQGSEA.

V usage is TRBV19 and J usage is TRBJ2-3; maybe TRBD1 (5 bases). The V gene's germline CDR1 is LNHDA and CDR2 SQIVND (reference sequence). Trimming took off 3 bases at V and 2 bases at J, with 9 bases between the two ends. The CDR3 contains 14 residues. The CDR3 here is CASSIQGPTDTQYF. The CDR3 DNA reads as TGTGCCAGTAGTATTCAGGGCCCCACAGATACGCAGTATTTT.

The chain has TRBV19 and TRBJ1-5; the D gene is possibly TRBD1 (5 bases). The germline V and J ends were trimmed by 1 base and 6 bases, with 13 bases remaining between them. This CDR3 contains 15 residues. Germline V CDR1 and CDR2: LNHDA, SQIVND (reference sequence). DNA of the CDR3: TGTGCCAGTAGTATAGCTAGGGGAACGGGTCAGCCCCAGCATTTT. This encodes CASSIARGTGQPQHF.

The chain is built from TRBV7-2 and TRBJ2-1, with 8 bases that match TRBD1. The CDR3 loop spans 16 amino acids. The trim removed 1 base at V and 7 bases at J, leaving 9 bases unmatched. The germline V gene encodes CDR1 SGHTA and CDR2 FQGNSA. In nucleotides, the CDR3 is TGTGCCAGCAGCTTAGGACGGCAGGGGGCGAGGAATGAGCAGTTCTTC. It specifies CASSLGRQGARNEQFF.

The rearrangement joins TRBV4-1 to TRBJ2-3, with TRBD2 matching over 7 bases. Germline CDR1 is MGHRA and CDR2 is YSYEKL. The CDR3 has 15 residues. J gave up 3 bases and V 4 bases, and 7 bases lay outside the gene matches. CDR3: CASSLRDYATDTQYF. For the CDR3, the DNA is TGCGCCAGCAGCCTCCGGGACTACGCAACAGATACGCAGTATTTT.

The chain links TRBV15 to TRBJ2-1; 7 bases agree with TRBD2. The germline gives CDR1 LNHNV, CDR2 YYDKDF (reference sequence). The trim removed 8 bases at V and 5 bases at J, leaving 6 bases unmatched. CDR3 length equals 13 residues. Here the CDR3 DNA reads TGTGCCACCGGGACTACAACAAACAATGAGCAGTTCTTC. This encodes CATGTTTNNEQFF.

The gene calls are TRBV5-5 and TRBJ1-5; TRBD1 might be the D (6 bases). Per germline, CDR1 SGHKS and CDR2 YYEKEE (reference sequence). The CDR3 spans 14 residues. Deletions cut 2 bases from V and 7 bases from J, with 13 bases between. This CDR3 reads CASSFDRLRQPQHF. CDR3 in DNA: TGTGCCAGCAGCTTCGACAGGTTACGACAGCCCCAGCATTTT.

This sequence joins TRBV7-8 and TRBJ2-7; the match to TRBD1 covers 10 bases. With 7 bases clipped from V and 5 bases from J, the junction kept 11 bases outside the gene matches. There are 15 residues in the CDR3. Germline V gives CDR1 SGHVS, CDR2 FQNEAQ. CDR3 loop: CASIQSGTGAHEQYF. The DNA of the CDR3 is TGTGCCAGCATCCAATCCGGGACAGGGGCCCACGAGCAGTACTTC.

This chain links TRBV7-2 with TRBJ1-4; no firm D call. V was shortened by 0 bases and J by 0 bases, with 8 bases between the two germline ends. The CDR3 runs to 16 residues. Germline values: CDR1 SGHTA, CDR2 FQGNSA. As DNA, the CDR3 is TGTGCCAGCAGCTTAGCGCTCAGTGCAACTAATGAAAAACTGTTTTTT. This codes for CASSLALSATNEKLFF.

The chain is built from TRBV6-1 and TRBJ1-1; no clear D. CDR3 size: 12 residues. The germline V gene has CDR1 MNHNS and CDR2 SASEGT. Deletions cut 2 bases from V and 6 bases from J, with 7 bases between. The CDR3 DNA follows: TGTGCCAGCAGTGAACCTCCCCCTGAAGCTTTCTTT. The encoded protein is CASSEPPPEAFF.

The chain couples TRBV7-9 to TRBJ2-1; 13 bases match TRBD2. The length of the CDR3 is 16 residues. Germline V CDR1 and CDR2: SEHNR, FQNEAQ (reference sequence). V trimming: 2 bases; J trimming: 3 bases; junction bases outside the gene matches: 1. The CDR3 region is CASSLRTSGSYNEQFF. As DNA, the CDR3 is TGTGCCAGCAGCTTAAGGACTAGCGGGAGCTACAATGAGCAGTTCTTC. Together with reference TRBV7-9 and TRBJ2-1, the CDR3 gives the full variable domain: DTGVSQNPRHKITKRGQNVTFRCDPISEHNRLYWYRQTLGQGPEFLTYFQNEAQLEKSRLLSDRFSAERPKGSFSTLEIQRTEQGDSAMYLCASSLRTSGSYNEQFFGPGTRLTVL.

This clone was counted between two and nine times. The V gene is TRBV10-3, the J gene TRBJ2-1; D possibly corresponds to TRBD2 (5 bases). V was cut by 11 bases and J by 5 bases, with 16 bases left in between. CDR1 and CDR2 from the germline V gene are ENHRY and SYGVKD. The CDR3 consists of 13 residues. In DNA form, the CDR3 reads TGTGCCGCCCATGGAGGCCCAGACAATGAGCAGTTCTTC. This sequence encodes CAAHGGPDNEQFF.

The CDR3 DNA sequence: TGTGCCAGTAGTATGACAGGGACCCAAGAGACCCAGTACTTC. Translated: CASSMTGTQETQYF. This chain joins TRBV19 and TRBJ2-5; 7 bases match TRBD1. The CDR3 length is 14 residues. Germline CDR1 reads LNHDA; CDR2 reads SQIVND (reference sequence). After removal of 3 bases from V and 1 base from J, the junction contained 2 bases not matched to a gene. Using reference TRBV19 and TRBJ2-5 for the parts outside the CDR3, the full variable domain is DGGITQSPKYLFRKEGQNVTLSCEQNLNHDAMYWYRQDPGQGLRLIYYSQIVNDFQKGDIAEGYSVSREKKESFPLTVTSAQKNPTAFYLCASSMTGTQETQYFGPGTRLLVL.

A note on this clone: The sample holds other DNA sequences that translate to the same CDR3. V is TRBV6-5 and J is TRBJ1-1, with D possibly TRBD1 on 5 matching bases. The CDR3 runs to 14 residues. V was cut by 5 bases and J by 2 bases, with 12 bases left in between. Germline lookup yields CDR1 MNHEY and CDR2 SVGAGI. Here the CDR3 reads CASSERQPNTEAFF. The CDR3 DNA sequence: TGTGCCAGCAGTGAACGACAGCCAAACACTGAAGCTTTCTTT.

This chain links TRBV5-1 with TRBJ2-7; 7 nucleotides align to TRBD2. Germline CDR1 SGHRS, CDR2 YFSETQ. The trim removed 4 bases at V and 9 bases at J, leaving 13 bases unmatched. The CDR3 loop spans 14 amino acids. The CDR3 DNA sequence: TGCGCCAGCAGCGTCGGGGGAGGGAGTGGCGGGCAGTACTTC. It is translated as CASSVGGGSGGQYF.

The chain combines TRBV6-4 with TRBJ2-6; 10 bases are a match to TRBD1. V was pared by 5 bases and J by 11 bases, with 6 bases of the junction left unmatched. Germline assignment: CDR1 MRHNA and CDR2 SNTAGT. This CDR3 region has 14 residues. This CDR3 reads CASSQDRGVHVLTF. As DNA, the CDR3 is TGTGCCAGCAGTCAGGACAGGGGGGTTCACGTCCTGACTTTC.

The V gene is TRBV10-2, the J gene TRBJ2-3, with a tentative D call TRBD2 (5 bases). This CDR3 has 13 amino acids. Germline loops: CDR1 WSHSY, CDR2 SAAADI. V dropped 10 bases and J dropped 0 bases, with 11 bases sitting between them. The CDR3 DNA sequence: TGCGCCACAGGACTGTATAGCACAGATACGCAGTATTTT. Protein: CATGLYSTDTQYF.

The V call is TRBV25-1, the J call TRBJ2-7, with 9 bases lining up with TRBD1. V dropped 2 bases and J dropped 2; count of bases not matched to a gene: 7. The V gene's germline CDR1 is MGHDK and CDR2 SYGVNS. This CDR3 contains 16 residues. The CDR3 sequence is CASSERWTGDTYEQYF. CDR3 DNA sequence: TGTGCCAGCAGTGAACGATGGACAGGGGATACCTACGAGCAGTACTTC.

This chain joins TRBV19 and TRBJ2-2; D is unresolved. V was trimmed by 3 bases and J by 1 base, leaving 6 bases between them. Germline V CDR1 and CDR2: LNHDA, SQIVND (reference sequence). The CDR3 runs to 14 residues. The CDR3 DNA sequence: TGTGCCAGTAGTATGGGCCAGAACACCGGGGAGCTGTTTTTT. The encoded protein is CASSMGQNTGELFF.

The chain employs TRBV15 and TRBJ2-5; 12 bases map to TRBD2. The V and J ends lost 0 bases and 5 bases, in that order; junction bases with no gene match: 4. CDR3 length equals 16 residues. Germline V CDR1 and CDR2: LNHNV, YYDKDF (reference sequence). The CDR3 nucleotides read TGTGCCACCAGCAGAGATTGGACTAGCGGGATCGAGACCCAGTACTTC. The encoded protein is CATSRDWTSGIETQYF.

A single count supports this clone. The chain recombines TRBV7-9 with TRBJ2-5; 9 bases map to TRBD2. The V segment lost 6 bases and the J segment 5 bases; nucleotides outside the gene matches: 7. CDR1 SEHNR and CDR2 FQNEAQ come from the germline V gene (reference sequence). This CDR3 is 14 amino acids long. Here the CDR3 DNA reads TGTGCCAGCAGGAAAAGCGGGGGGACGGAGACCCAGTACTTC. It is translated as CASRKSGGTETQYF.

This chain links TRBV10-1 with TRBJ1-5; maybe TRBD1 (6 bases). CDR1 is WNHNN and CDR2 is SYGVQD in the germline V gene (reference sequence). CDR3 length: 15 amino acids. The V and J ends lost 6 bases and 1 base respectively, with 13 bases between them. The CDR3 DNA reads TGCGCCAGCAGCGGGGGAGGGGGGAGCAATCAGCCCCAGCATTTT. Its protein is CASSGGGGSNQPQHF.

A single count supports this clone. This chain uses TRBV6-5 with TRBJ2-7; the match to TRBD2 covers 8 bases. Trimming took 5 bases from V and 4 from J; bases not matched to a gene: 4. The CDR3 totals 13 residues. CDR1 MNHEY and CDR2 SVGAGI come from the germline V gene. This CDR3 is CASSPLAGYEQYF. CDR3 coding DNA: TGTGCCAGCAGTCCCTTAGCGGGGTACGAGCAGTACTTC.

This clone was seen once. V is TRBV19 and J is TRBJ1-1; unclear D gene. Germline assignment: CDR1 LNHDA and CDR2 SQIVND (reference sequence). V was pared by 7 bases and J by 3 bases, with 15 bases between. The CDR3 spans 14 residues. The DNA for the CDR3 is TGTGCCAGTACGGCCAATAAAGACTACACTGAAGCTTTCTTT. It translates to CASTANKDYTEAFF.